These 14 T cell receptor beta chains originate from one sample sequenced in a study of monozygotic twins with inflammatory bowel disease. Using the 5' RACE reads, TCRdb records one entry per CDR3 protein without DNA. The table lists some 83,000 distinct CDR3 sequences, with around 7% in the top ten. Specimen: blood. The receptors were sampled from a human donor with ulcerative colitis or Crohn's disease, or a healthy co-twin of an affected twin (not recorded which).

This sequence joins TRBV3-1 and TRBJ2-7; without DNA, the TCRdb call of TRBD1 cannot be checked. CDR1 LGHDT and CDR2 YNNKEL come from the germline V gene (reference sequence). CDR3 size: 15 residues. This chain's CDR3 is CASSQDSGVGREQYF.

The J gene is TRBJ1-4, the V gene TRBV5-1. The CDR3 loop spans 14 amino acids. The germline V gene has CDR1 SGHRS and CDR2 YFSETQ. The CDR3 loop is CASSFATTNEKLFF. The variable domain in full, with the rest retrieved from reference TRBV5-1 and TRBJ1-4, is KAGVTQTPRYLIKTRGQQVTLSCSPISGHRSVSWYQQTPGQGLQFLFEYFSETQRNKGNFPGRFSGRQFSNSRSEMNVSTLELGDSALYLCASSFATTNEKLFFGSGTQLSVL.

CDR3 in amino acids: CASSWRTSGETQYF. The genes are TRBV12-3 or TRBV12-4 and TRBJ2-5; the D call of TRBD2 rests on TCRdb alone, since no DNA is present to check it. The CDR3 contains 14 residues.

The rearrangement uses TRBV9 and TRBJ2-2; TCRdb outputs TRBD1, but without DNA this stays unchecked. Looked up from germline, CDR1 is SGDLS and CDR2 is YYNGEE. The CDR3 spans 16 residues. The CDR3 here is CASSVGGTLNTGELFF.

The V and J genes are TRBV6-1 and TRBJ1-6; TCRdb's D call of TRBD1 is untestable without DNA. The CDR3 runs 18 residues. Germline-derived CDR1 and CDR2 are MNHNS and SASEGT. Here the CDR3 reads CASSPGTGMWSYNSPLHF.

The chain recombines TRBV5-1 with TRBJ2-3; there is no DNA to check the TCRdb D call of TRBD1. The CDR3 totals 14 residues. Germline V gives CDR1 SGHRS, CDR2 YFSETQ. The CDR3 spells CASSLGTSADTQYF.

The gene calls are TRBV6-1 and TRBJ2-7. Germline-derived CDR1 and CDR2 are MNHNS and SASEGT. The CDR3 spans 11 residues. The CDR3: CASTVSYEQYF.

The chain carries TRBV19 and TRBJ1-5; TCRdb names TRBD1, which stays unverified in the absence of DNA. The CDR3 has 15 residues. Germline V gene lookup returns CDR1 LNHDA and CDR2 SQIVND (reference sequence). The CDR3: CASSDQAASNQPQHF.

This chain links TRBV20-1 with TRBJ2-3. Per the germline V gene, CDR1 is DFQATT and CDR2 is SNEGSKA (reference sequence). The CDR3 contains 12 residues. CDR3: CSARTQGDTQYF.

The CDR3 reads CASSPPGGRGGEKLFF. V and J are TRBV11-2 and TRBJ1-4. CDR1 SGHAT and CDR2 FQNNGV come from the germline V gene. This CDR3 contains 16 residues.

The chain links TRBV9 to TRBJ2-5; TCRdb calls TRBD2, which cannot be checked without DNA. The germline V gene has CDR1 SGDLS and CDR2 YYNGEE. CDR3 length: 16 amino acids. The CDR3: CASSVAPSPRQETQYF.

The chain links TRBV20-1 to TRBJ1-2. The CDR3 is 14 residues long. Germline CDR1 reads DFQATT; CDR2 reads SNEGSKA (reference sequence). CDR3 amino acids: CSASPDIANYGYTF.

The CDR3 is CSVSALSGANVLTF. V and J are TRBV29-1 and TRBJ2-6; TCRdb proposes TRBD2, but this gene call is untestable without DNA. The CDR3 loop spans 14 amino acids. Germline CDR1 reads SQVTM; CDR2 reads ANQGSEA. The full variable domain, its missing parts supplied by reference TRBV29-1 and TRBJ2-6, is SAVISQKPSRDICQRGTSLTIQCQVDSQVTMMFWYRQQPGQSLTLIATANQGSEATYESGFVIDKFPISRPNLTFSTLTVSNMSPEDSSIYLCSVSALSGANVLTFGAGSRLTVL.

The rearrangement uses TRBV2 and TRBJ2-3; TCRdb calls TRBD2, which cannot be checked without DNA. Germline loops: CDR1 SNHLY, CDR2 FYNNEI. This CDR3 contains 15 residues. CDR3 region: CASSLSGGSGDTQYF. The full variable domain, its missing parts supplied by reference TRBV2 and TRBJ2-3, is EPEVTQTPSHQVTQMGQEVILRCVPISNHLYFYWYRQILGQKVEFLVSFYNNEISEKSEIFDDQFSVERPDGSNFTLKIRSTKLEDSAMYFCASSLSGGSGDTQYFGPGTRLTVL.